The entry below gives a single T cell receptor beta chain sequence along with its context. Its target is unknown. This sample is drawn from a study of T cells after yellow fever vaccination. Study-level background: The authors prepared low-cell-number fractions using SMART-Seq v4 Ultra Low Input. Study results and limitations: Clonotypes appearing in both CD4 and CD8 compartments existed, and their share was small.

Germline-derived CDR1 and CDR2 are MNHEY and SVGEGT. The CDR3 is 16 amino acids. The J segment lost 4 bases and the V segment lost 4 bases, leaving 10 bases of the junction unmatched. A single record per CDR3 protein comes from TCRdb applying MiXCR to the 5' RACE reads. The table shows approximately 300,000 distinct CDR3 sequences, with about 10% occurring only once. The starting material was CD4+ T cells sorted from PBMCs, obtained 45 days after the yellow fever booster vaccination. The J gene is TRBJ2-5, the V gene TRBV6-2 or TRBV6-3, with 9 bases that match TRBD1. The clonotype was recovered from a man aged 18 to 29 who received the YFV17D yellow fever vaccine. The CDR3 nucleotides read TGTGCCAGCAGTTCTACGGGACAGGGCTTTCGAGAGACCCAGTACTTC. Its protein is CASSSTGQGFRETQYF.